This T cell receptor (beta chain) was profiled in a study of blood T cell repertoires in COVID-19. Study in general: Spain, Italy and the United States supplied samples that represented acute and convalescent COVID-19.

Looked up from germline, CDR1 is SGHTA and CDR2 is FQGNSA. The CDR3 has 14 amino acids. J was trimmed by 6 bases and V by 5 bases; bases with no gene match: 6. Generated by immunoSEQ multiplex PCR, the TCRdb table keeps only in-frame clones and is missing some. The table lists around 240,000 clones, about 85% of them singletons, with about 0.93% in the top ten. The chain joins TRBV7-2 to TRBJ2-2, with TRBD2 matching 7 bases. This receptor was taken from a man aged 40-49 years with acute or convalescent COVID-19. Sample: peripheral blood. The CDR3 region has the DNA TGTGCCAGCAGCCGGTTGGCGGGGGCCGGGGAGCTGTTTTTT. Translated, it gives CASSRLAGAGELFF.